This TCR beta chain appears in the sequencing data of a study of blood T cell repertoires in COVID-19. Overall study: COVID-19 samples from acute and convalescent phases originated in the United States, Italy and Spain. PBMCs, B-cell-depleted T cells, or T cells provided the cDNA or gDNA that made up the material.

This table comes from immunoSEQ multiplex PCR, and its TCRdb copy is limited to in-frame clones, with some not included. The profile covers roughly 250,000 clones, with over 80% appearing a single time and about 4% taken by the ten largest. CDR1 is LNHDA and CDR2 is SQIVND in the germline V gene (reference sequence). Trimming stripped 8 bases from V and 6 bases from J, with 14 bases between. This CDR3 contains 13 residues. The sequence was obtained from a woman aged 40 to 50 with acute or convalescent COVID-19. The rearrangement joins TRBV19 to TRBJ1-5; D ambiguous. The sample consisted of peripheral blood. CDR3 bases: TGTGCCAGTCACCTCTCCGTGGCTCAGCCCCAGCATTTT. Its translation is CASHLSVAQPQHF. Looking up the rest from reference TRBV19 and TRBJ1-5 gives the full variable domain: DGGITQSPKYLFRKEGQNVTLSCEQNLNHDAMYWYRQDPGQGLRLIYYSQIVNDFQKGDIAEGYSVSREKKESFPLTVTSAQKNPTAFYLCASHLSVAQPQHFGDGTRLSIL.